This passage covers 18 T cell receptor beta chains from one sample sequenced in a study of T cell responses to AZD1222 COVID-19 vaccine. Profiling relied on immunoSEQ multiplex PCR, and the TCRdb table lists in-frame clones only, not all of them. The sample lists 120,000 or so clones; roughly 90% were seen once. The sample consisted of peripheral blood, taken on day 0 of AZD1222 vaccination. The receptors were sampled from an adult in good health.

The rearrangement uses TRBV18 and TRBJ2-1, with D tentatively TRBD2 (7 bases). Trimming removed 6 bases from V and 1 base from J, with 19 bases in between. This CDR3 is built from 17 residues. The germline gives CDR1 KGHSH, CDR2 LQKENI. This chain's CDR3 is CASSSREGGRSYNEQFF. The CDR3 DNA sequence: TGTGCCAGCTCGTCAAGAGAGGGGGGGAGATCCTACAATGAGCAGTTCTTC.

V usage is TRBV10-3 and J usage is TRBJ2-3; 12 nucleotides line up with TRBD2. Trimming took 6 bases from V and 0 from J; bases not matched to a gene: 4. CDR3 length: 16 residues. CDR1 is ENHRY, CDR2 SYGVKD, per germline. As DNA, the CDR3 is TGTGCCATCAGGACTCTAGCGGGAGGGAGCACAGATACGCAGTATTTT. This translates into CAIRTLAGGSTDTQYF.

The V call is TRBV7-9, the J call TRBJ1-1; D gene ambiguous. The V gene's germline CDR1 is SEHNR and CDR2 FQNEAQ (reference sequence). The V and J ends lost 6 bases and 1 base respectively, with 15 bases between them. CDR3 length: 15 residues. In nucleotides, the CDR3 is TGTGCCAGCAGACCCACGCGTTACCAGAACACTGAAGCTTTCTTT. Amino acids: CASRPTRYQNTEAFF.

This sequence joins TRBV19 and TRBJ1-2, with a tentative D call TRBD1 (6 bases). CDR3 length: 15 amino acids. The V end lost 1 base, the J end lost 4 bases, and 13 bases lay between the germline ends. Per the germline V gene, CDR1 is LNHDA and CDR2 is SQIVND (reference sequence). The CDR3: CASSIVDSGIYGYTF. The CDR3 DNA follows: TGTGCCAGTAGTATAGTGGACAGCGGGATCTATGGCTACACCTTC.

CDR3 sequence: CSARWPSGLGELFF. CDR3 in DNA: TGCAGCGCACGATGGCCTAGCGGTCTCGGGGAGCTGTTTTTT. The chain uses TRBV29-1 and TRBJ2-2, with 7 bases fitting TRBD2. Losses at the gene ends were 7 bases for V and 7 bases for J; bases not matched to a gene: 12. This CDR3 has 14 amino acids. Per the germline V gene, CDR1 is SQVTM and CDR2 is ANQGSEA.

J is TRBJ1-1 and V is TRBV11-3; the D is unclear. The germline V gene has CDR1 SGHNT and CDR2 YENEEA. V lost 0 bases to trimming and J lost 2 bases, with 7 bases between them. This CDR3 is built from 14 residues. The CDR3 DNA reads as TGTGCCAGCAGCTTAGAGGCGGAAAACACTGAAGCTTTCTTT. Translated, it gives CASSLEAENTEAFF.

DNA for the CDR3: TGTGCCAGCAGCTCCCAAGGGCTGACTAACCCTCATGAGCAGTTCTTC. Its protein product is CASSSQGLTNPHEQFF. The V gene is TRBV7-9, the J gene TRBJ2-1, with a possible D match to TRBD2 (5 bases). The CDR3 sequence is 16 residues long. Germline values: CDR1 SEHNR, CDR2 FQNEAQ (reference sequence). The ends were cut back, 4 bases at V and 8 bases at J, with 21 bases in the middle.

The chain carries TRBV2 and TRBJ2-7, with D uncertain. The V and J ends lost 8 bases and 4 bases respectively, with 21 bases between them. This CDR3 is 15 amino acids long. The V gene's germline CDR1 is SNHLY and CDR2 FYNNEI. For the CDR3, the DNA is TGTGCCAGCGCCGACACCGTAACAGCTTTATACGAGCAGTACTTC. As protein: CASADTVTALYEQYF. The variable domain in full, completed from reference TRBV2 and TRBJ2-7, reads EPEVTQTPSHQVTQMGQEVILRCVPISNHLYFYWYRQILGQKVEFLVSFYNNEISEKSEIFDDQFSVERPDGSNFTLKIRSTKLEDSAMYFCASADTVTALYEQYFGPGTRLTVT.

The chain links TRBV7-8 to TRBJ1-6; TRBD1 agrees at 10 bases. There are 17 residues in the CDR3. The V and J ends lost 1 base and 15 bases, in that order; junction bases with no gene match: 15. Germline V gene data show CDR1 as SGHVS and CDR2 as FQNEAQ. In nucleotides, the CDR3 is TGTGCCAGCAGCTTAGGGGACAGGGGCCTCGATGTCGGGGACCTCCACTTT. This sequence encodes CASSLGDRGLDVGDLHF.

This chain uses TRBV7-2 with TRBJ2-7, with a tentative D call TRBD2 (7 bases). The CDR3 consists of 15 residues. Trimming cost V 2 bases and J 4 bases, with 15 bases left between them. Germline CDR1 SGHTA, CDR2 FQGNSA. The CDR3 here is CASSLTGGASYEQYF. CDR3 in DNA: TGTGCCAGCAGCTTAACGGGGGGCGCATCATACGAGCAGTACTTC.

The rearrangement joins TRBV9 to TRBJ2-2, with D perhaps TRBD1 or TRBD2 (6 bases each). This CDR3 is built from 15 residues. CDR1 and CDR2 (germline): SGDLS, YYNGEE. Between the trimmed V and J ends, which lost 3 bases and 7 bases, there was a span of 16 bases. This chain's CDR3 is CASSAFPGAGGELFF. CDR3 in DNA: TGTGCCAGCAGCGCCTTCCCGGGGGCTGGCGGGGAGCTGTTTTTT.

The DNA for the CDR3 is TGTGCCAGCAGTCGACTAGCGGGACGTATAGATACGCAGTATTTT. Translating gives CASSRLAGRIDTQYF. The chain has TRBV6-2 or TRBV6-3 and TRBJ2-3; 11 bases align to TRBD2. CDR3 length equals 15 residues. Germline V gives CDR1 MNHEY, CDR2 SVGEGT. The ends lost 5 bases at V and 5 bases at J; junction bases unmatched: 6.

The chain is built from TRBV6-2 or TRBV6-3 and TRBJ2-7, with 13 bases identical to TRBD2. Germline V CDR1 and CDR2: MNHEY, SVGEGT. CDR3 length: 18 residues. The trim removed 0 bases at V and 0 bases at J, leaving 5 bases unmatched. CDR3 in amino acids: CASSYSRLAGGRSYEQYF. CDR3 coding DNA: TGTGCCAGCAGTTACTCGAGACTAGCGGGAGGCCGCTCCTACGAGCAGTACTTC.

About this clone: The junction and the germline gene differ at one end; a read error may be behind it. The chain joins TRBV2 to TRBJ1-6; D possibly corresponds to TRBD1 (5 bases). Germline V gene lookup returns CDR1 SNHLY and CDR2 FYNNEI. The CDR3 length is 17 residues. CDR3 DNA: TGTGCCAGCAGTCCCCGGATATTTGGGGACGATGATTCCCCCCTCCACTTT. Translated, it gives CASSPRIFGDDDSPLHF.

V gene TRBV14 combines with J gene TRBJ1-6; tentatively, D is TRBD1 (6 bases). The germline gives CDR1 SGHDN, CDR2 FVKESK. The CDR3 length is 16 residues. V lost 4 bases and J lost 13, with 23 bases in between. The CDR3 loop reads CASSPGARTDRIPLHF. The CDR3 coding sequence is TGTGCCAGCAGCCCCGGGGCGCGGACAGATCGAATTCCCCTCCACTTT.

The chain is built from TRBV30 and TRBJ2-2; D ambiguous. With 3 bases removed from V and 3 bases from J, the gap between germline ends came to 5 bases. Germline values: CDR1 GTSNPN, CDR2 SVGIG (reference sequence). The CDR3 sequence is 12 residues long. The CDR3 DNA reads as TGTGCCTGGAGCCAGGACACCGGGGAGCTGTTTTTT. Translation gives CAWSQDTGELFF.

This rearrangement joins TRBV7-2 to TRBJ2-1; D uncertain. Germline assignment: CDR1 SGHTA and CDR2 FQGNSA. CDR3 length: 11 residues. V dropped 1 base and J dropped 8 bases, with 3 bases sitting between them. The CDR3 loop reads CASSLVYEQFF. The CDR3 DNA is TGTGCCAGCAGCTTAGTGTATGAGCAGTTCTTC.

The chain couples TRBV7-3 to TRBJ2-7; perhaps TRBD2 as D (5 bases). Germline CDR1 SGHTA, CDR2 FQGTGA. The CDR3 contains 13 residues. With 5 bases removed from V and 1 base from J, the gap between germline ends came to 9 bases. CDR3 loop: CASSPTGSYEQYF. CDR3 DNA sequence: TGTGCCAGCAGCCCAACGGGATCCTACGAGCAGTACTTC.